Listed below are T cell receptor beta chains from one sample, sequenced in a study of blood T cell repertoires in COVID-19. Repertoires were generated with immunoSEQ multiplex PCR, while TCRdb's copy carries only in-frame clones and drops some. The sample yields approximately 200,000 clones, approximately 84% seen once. The sample consisted of PBMCs or T cells enriched from blood (not recorded which). The receptors derive from a woman aged 30 to 39 who had recovered from COVID-19. CDR3s include the opening cysteine and the closing phenylalanine or tryptophan. D genes are given only for firm matches. Some rows mark clone size as missing; the rest say once, few, many or name a class of expanded clone.

clone_size | j_call | v_call | cdr3_length | d_call | cdr3_nt | cdr3_aa
few | TRBJ2-3 | TRBV6-1 | 17 | TRBD1 | TGTGCCAGCAGTGAATTAGGGGGCCTTCTTTTCACAGATACGCAGTATTTT | CASSELGGLLFTDTQYF
NA | TRBJ2-1 | TRBV3-1/TRBV3-2 | 15 | NA | TGTGCCAGCAGCCAAGAAGGTTTCGGGTTGGATGAGCAGTTCTTC | CASSQEGFGLDEQFF
NA | TRBJ2-1 | TRBV11-2 | 14 | NA | TGTGCCAGCAGCTTAGCAGGGACCTACAATGAGCAGTTCTTC | CASSLAGTYNEQFF
once | TRBJ2-3 | TRBV20-1 | 11 | NA | TGCAGTGCCAGACAGACAGATACGCAGTATTTT | CSARQTDTQYF
NA | TRBJ2-5 | TRBV4-1 | 15 | NA | TGCGCCAGCAGCCAAGCCCTCCCGGGTCAAGAGACCCAGTACTTC | CASSQALPGQETQYF
NA | TRBJ2-7 | TRBV18 | 12 | NA | TGTGCCAGCTCACTCAAATTGTACGAGCAGTACTTC | CASSLKLYEQYF
many | TRBJ2-7 | TRBV5-4 | 15 | TRBD1 | TGTGCCAGCAGCCTCAGTAGGGGACAGGGCCACGAGCAGTACTTC | CASSLSRGQGHEQYF
NA | TRBJ2-2 | TRBV4-1 | 14 | NA | TGCGCCAGCAGCCCGGGACAGAACACCGGGGAGCTGTTTTTT | CASSPGQNTGELFF
NA | TRBJ1-4 | TRBV6-5 | 15 | TRBD1 | TGTGCCAGCAGTTACTCAGGGGGCACTAATGAAAAACTGTTTTTT | CASSYSGGTNEKLFF
NA | TRBJ1-2 | TRBV5-4 | 15 | NA | TGTGCCAGCAGCTTGGGACAGGCAATCAACTATGGCTACACCTTC | CASSLGQAINYGYTF
NA | TRBJ1-6 | TRBV3-1/TRBV3-2 | 16 | TRBD1 | TGTGCCAGCAGATCGGGACAGGAGAGAAATAATTCACCCCTCCACTTT | CASRSGQERNNSPLHF
NA | TRBJ2-3 | TRBV5-1 | 15 | NA | TGCGCCAGCAGCTTACAACAGGGTTCCACAGATACGCAGTATTTT | CASSLQQGSTDTQYF
once | TRBJ1-4 | TRBV19 | 16 | NA | TGTGCCAGTAGTATAGAAGGACAGCCTGGTAATGAAAAACTGTTTTTT | CASSIEGQPGNEKLFF
NA | TRBJ2-3 | TRBV9 | 16 | NA | TGTGCCAGCAGCGTAGATCGGCAGGCCCCACAAGATACGCAGTATTTT | CASSVDRQAPQDTQYF
NA | TRBJ2-3 | TRBV7-6 | 17 | TRBD2 | TGTGCCAGCAGCTTATTGGCTAGCGGGGTTAGCATGAATACGCAGTATTTT | CASSLLASGVSMNTQYF
once | TRBJ1-5 | TRBV19 | 13 | NA | TGTGCCAGCTCAGGGCAGCCCTTGCAGCCCCAGCATTTT | CASSGQPLQPQHF
NA | TRBJ1-2 | TRBV9 | 14 | NA | TGTGCCAGCAGCGTAGCCCCAGGGTTCTATGGCTACACCTTC | CASSVAPGFYGYTF
NA | TRBJ1-4 | TRBV6-5 | 14 | TRBD1 | TGTGCCAGCAGTTTGGGACAGGAAAATGAAAAACTGTTTTTT | CASSLGQENEKLFF
NA | TRBJ1-1 | TRBV6-5 | 15 | NA | TGTGCCAGCAGTTTAGCCTCGCTCCCGAACACTGAAGCTTTCTTT | CASSLASLPNTEAFF
NA | TRBJ2-3 | TRBV5-6 | 13 | NA | TGTGCCAGCAGCTTGGGACAGGATGATACGCAGTATTTT | CASSLGQDDTQYF
NA | TRBJ1-5 | TRBV3-1/TRBV3-2 | 17 | NA | TGTGCCAGCAGCCAAGAAAGGGTCAGGGGTGGCAATCAGCCCCAGCATTTT | CASSQERVRGGNQPQHF
NA | TRBJ1-1 | TRBV19 | 15 | NA | TGTGCCAGTAGTATAGGTCGTGAAGGGGACACTGAAGCTTTCTTT | CASSIGREGDTEAFF
NA | TRBJ1-1 | TRBV7-2 | 15 | NA | TGTGCCAGCAGCCCACGACTTCTAATGAACACTGAAGCTTTCTTT | CASSPRLLMNTEAFF
NA | TRBJ1-2 | TRBV19 | 13 | NA | TGTGCCAGTAGCCTGGGGGGAATTTATGGCTACACCTTC | CASSLGGIYGYTF
NA | TRBJ2-1 | TRBV7-6 | 17 | TRBD1 | TGTGCCAGCAGCTCCCCCCCCCGGCCAGGGGGACGCGGTGAGCAGTTCTTC | CASSSPPRPGGRGEQFF
NA | TRBJ2-5 | TRBV5-1 | 15 | TRBD2 | TGCGCCAGCAGCTCGTGGACTAGCGGACAAGAGACCCAGTACTTC | CASSSWTSGQETQYF
NA | TRBJ1-1 | TRBV7-2 | 13 | NA | TGTGCCAGCAGTAGAACCGGGGTCACTGAAGCTTTCTTT | CASSRTGVTEAFF
NA | TRBJ2-1 | TRBV5-1 | 18 | NA | TGCGCCAGCAGCTTGGGTCTAGCTCCAATAATATCCTACAATGAGCAGTTCTTC | CASSLGLAPIISYNEQFF
NA | TRBJ2-1 | TRBV12-3/TRBV12-4 | 12 | NA | TGTGCCAGCACTGAGGGGGGGGGTGAGCAGTTCTTC | CASTEGGGEQFF
NA | TRBJ1-2 | TRBV5-1 | 13 | NA | TGCGCCAGCACCCCCGGGGGGAACTATGGCTACACCTTC | CASTPGGNYGYTF
NA | TRBJ1-3 | TRBV7-9 | 13 | TRBD1 | TGTGCCAGCAGCTTTCTCCGGGACAGGGCCTGGGATTTT | CASSFLRDRAWDF
NA | TRBJ1-1 | TRBV4-1 | 13 | NA | TGCGCCAGCAGCCAAGAGTTCTATACTGAAGCTTTCTTT | CASSQEFYTEAFF
NA | TRBJ1-3 | TRBV2 | 15 | TRBD1 | TGTGCCAGCAGTGACAAGACAGGGGCTGGAAACACCATATATTTT | CASSDKTGAGNTIYF
once | TRBJ1-2 | TRBV7-9 | 15 | NA | TGTGCCAGCAGCCTCATCAGAGAGTTGGGAGGTGGCTACACCTTC | CASSLIRELGGGYTF
NA | TRBJ1-3 | TRBV10-2 | 15 | TRBD1 | TGCGCCAGCAAAGACAGGGCGGACTCTGGAAACACCATATATTTT | CASKDRADSGNTIYF
NA | TRBJ1-2 | TRBV5-6 | 15 | NA | TGTGCCAGCAGCTTGTCCGGAGTTGATATTGGTGGCTACACCTTC | CASSLSGVDIGGYTF
NA | TRBJ1-5 | TRBV5-6 | 15 | TRBD1 | TGTGCCAGCAGCTTCTCCGGGACAGGTAATCAGCCCCAGCATTTT | CASSFSGTGNQPQHF
NA | TRBJ1-4 | TRBV7-8 | 14 | NA | TGTGCCAGCAGCTTAGAGGGGCTTCGTGAAAAACTGTTTTTT | CASSLEGLREKLFF
NA | TRBJ2-1 | TRBV28 | 14 | NA | TGTGCCAGCAGTTCGACCGCTAGCAGAAATGAGCAGTTCTTC | CASSSTASRNEQFF
NA | TRBJ1-2 | TRBV10-3 | 14 | TRBD1 | TGTGCCATCAGTGTGGAAAGGGGGCAGGCTGGCTACACCTTC | CAISVERGQAGYTF
NA | TRBJ1-5 | TRBV6-1 | 14 | NA | TGTGCCAGCAGTGAAGCTTGGGCAAATCAGCCCCAGCATTTT | CASSEAWANQPQHF
NA | TRBJ1-1 | TRBV6-5 | 12 | NA | TGTGCCAGCAGTTTCCCTAACACTGAAGCTTTCTTT | CASSFPNTEAFF
NA | TRBJ1-5 | TRBV29-1 | 13 | NA | TGCAGCGTTGGTTCAGGGTTAAATCAGCCCCAGCATTTT | CSVGSGLNQPQHF
NA | TRBJ2-5 | TRBV15 | 14 | NA | TGTGCCACCAGCAGGGGCGGAGGGGAAGAGACCCAGTACTTC | CATSRGGGEETQYF
NA | TRBJ1-6 | TRBV11-2 | 16 | TRBD1 | TGTGCCAGCAGCTTAGTGGGACAGGGCAATAATTCACCCCTCCACTTT | CASSLVGQGNNSPLHF
NA | TRBJ2-1 | TRBV18 | 16 | TRBD1 | TGTGCCAGCTCACCGGGACAGCATAGCTCCTACAATGAGCAGTTCTTC | CASSPGQHSSYNEQFF
NA | TRBJ2-1 | TRBV12-5 | 20 | TRBD2 | TGTGCTAGTGGTTTGAGGGCGGGACTAGCGGGAGGTCCGCCCTACAATGAGCAGTTCTTC | CASGLRAGLAGGPPYNEQFF
NA | TRBJ1-1 | TRBV5-4 | 14 | NA | TGTGCCAGCAGCTTGCAGGGCATGAACACTGAAGCTTTCTTT | CASSLQGMNTEAFF
NA | TRBJ1-5 | TRBV28 | 16 | TRBD1 | TGTGCCAGCAGTTCCGGGACAGGGAGGGGCAATCAGCCCCAGCATTTT | CASSSGTGRGNQPQHF
NA | TRBJ2-3 | TRBV5-1 | 15 | NA | TGCGCCAGCAGCTTGGGACTAGGAGACGGAGATACGCAGTATTTT | CASSLGLGDGDTQYF
NA | TRBJ2-7 | TRBV7-3 | 13 | TRBD2 | TGTGCCAGCAGCGCTCTCTCGGGAGGACCCCCGTACTTC | CASSALSGGPPYF
NA | TRBJ1-2 | TRBV2 | 13 | NA | TGTGCCAGCAGTGAGGGGACTTATCATGGCTACACCTTC | CASSEGTYHGYTF
NA | TRBJ2-7 | TRBV7-9 | 19 | TRBD2 | TGTGCCAGCAGCACTATTCACCCCGGGACTAGCGGGAAAGTCTACGAGCAGTACTTC | CASSTIHPGTSGKVYEQYF
once | TRBJ1-2 | TRBV19 | 13 | TRBD1 | TGTGCCAGTACGTTACAGGGGAACTATGGCTACACCTTC | CASTLQGNYGYTF
NA | TRBJ2-1 | TRBV24-1 | 15 | NA | TGTGCCACCAGTGGGGCCAGAGGGACCTACAATGAGCAGTTCTTC | CATSGARGTYNEQFF
few | TRBJ2-7 | TRBV29-1 | 13 | TRBD2 | TGCAGCGGAGGACTAGGACGCAACTACGAGCAGTACTTC | CSGGLGRNYEQYF